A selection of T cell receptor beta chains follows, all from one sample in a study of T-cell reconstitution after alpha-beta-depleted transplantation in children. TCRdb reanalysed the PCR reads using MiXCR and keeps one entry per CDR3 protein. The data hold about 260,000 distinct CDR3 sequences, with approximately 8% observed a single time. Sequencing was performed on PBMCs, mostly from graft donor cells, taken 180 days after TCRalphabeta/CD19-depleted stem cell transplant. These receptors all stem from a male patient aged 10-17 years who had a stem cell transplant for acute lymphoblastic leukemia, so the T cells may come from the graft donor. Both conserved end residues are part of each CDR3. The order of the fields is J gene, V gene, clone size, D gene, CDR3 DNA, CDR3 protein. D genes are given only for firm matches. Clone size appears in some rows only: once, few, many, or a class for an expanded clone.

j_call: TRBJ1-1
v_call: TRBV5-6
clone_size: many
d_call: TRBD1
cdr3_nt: TGTGCCAGCAGCTTGGCCGGGACAGGGATGAACACTGAAGCTTTCTTT
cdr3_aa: CASSLAGTGMNTEAFF

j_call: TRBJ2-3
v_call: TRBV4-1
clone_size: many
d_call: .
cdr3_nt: TGCGCCAGCAGCCCACTAGTAGGGCTCACAGTTAGCACAGATACGCAGTATTTT
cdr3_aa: CASSPLVGLTVSTDTQYF

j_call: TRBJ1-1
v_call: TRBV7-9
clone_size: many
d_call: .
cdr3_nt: TGTGCCAGCAGCTTAGCGCAGTCCCACACTGAAGCTTTCTTT
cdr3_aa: CASSLAQSHTEAFF

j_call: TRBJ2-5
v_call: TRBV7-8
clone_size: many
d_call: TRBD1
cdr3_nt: TGTGCCAGCAGCTTTCATAGGGACAGTCTCGAGACCCAGTACTTC
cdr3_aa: CASSFHRDSLETQYF

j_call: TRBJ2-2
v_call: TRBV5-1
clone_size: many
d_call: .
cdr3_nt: TGCGCCAGCACCACGGGGAGGCCCAACACCGGGGAGCTGTTTTTT
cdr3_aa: CASTTGRPNTGELFF

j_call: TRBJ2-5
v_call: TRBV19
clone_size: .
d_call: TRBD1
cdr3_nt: TGTGCCAGTAGTACGACAGGGCGTGAGACCCAGTACTTC
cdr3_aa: CASSTTGRETQYF

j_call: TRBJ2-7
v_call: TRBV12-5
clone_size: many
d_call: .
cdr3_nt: TGTGCTAGTGGTTTGAGGGCAGGGCATTACGAGCAGTACTTC
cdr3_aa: CASGLRAGHYEQYF

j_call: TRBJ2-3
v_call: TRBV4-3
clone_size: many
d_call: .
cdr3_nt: TGCGCCAGCAGCCAAGATTTTACGGGGAGTGGTAACACAGATACGCAGTATTTT
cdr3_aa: CASSQDFTGSGNTDTQYF

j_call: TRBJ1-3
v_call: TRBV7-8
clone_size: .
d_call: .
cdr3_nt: TGTGCCAGCAGCTTAGGTGAAGGGTACTCTGGAAACACCATATATTTT
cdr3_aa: CASSLGEGYSGNTIYF

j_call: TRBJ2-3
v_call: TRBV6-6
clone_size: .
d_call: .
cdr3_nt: TGTGCCAGCAGTTACCGGGACTTGACCGATACGCAGTATTTT
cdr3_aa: CASSYRDLTDTQYF

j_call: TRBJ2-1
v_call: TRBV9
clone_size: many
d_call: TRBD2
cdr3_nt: TGTGCCAGCAGCGTACTAGCGGCCTCCTACAATGAGCAGTTCTTC
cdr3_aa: CASSVLAASYNEQFF

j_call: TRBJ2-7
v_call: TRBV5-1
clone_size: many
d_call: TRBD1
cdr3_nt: TGCGCCAGCAGCTCGACAGGGGTCTACGAGCAGTACTTC
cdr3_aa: CASSSTGVYEQYF

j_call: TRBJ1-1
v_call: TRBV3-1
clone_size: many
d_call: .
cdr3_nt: TGTGCCAGCAGCCTGGACAGAGGGGAAGCTTTCTTT
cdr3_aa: CASSLDRGEAFF

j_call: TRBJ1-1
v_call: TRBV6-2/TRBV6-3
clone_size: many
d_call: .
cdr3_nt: TGTGCCAGCAGAAGTCTGAACACTGAAGCTTTCTTT
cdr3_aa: CASRSLNTEAFF

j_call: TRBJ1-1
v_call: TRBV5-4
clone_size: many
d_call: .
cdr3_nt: TGTGCCAGCAGCCAGGACATCGTCACTGAAGCTTTCTTT
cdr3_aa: CASSQDIVTEAFF

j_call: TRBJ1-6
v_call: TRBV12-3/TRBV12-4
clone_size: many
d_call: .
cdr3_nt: TGTGCCAGCAGTTTATATAAAGATTCACCCCTCCACTTT
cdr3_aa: CASSLYKDSPLHF

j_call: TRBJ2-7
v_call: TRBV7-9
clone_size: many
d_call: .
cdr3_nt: TGTGCCAGCAGCCTCCGGGTAGGGATTTTATCCTACGAGCAGTACTTC
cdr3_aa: CASSLRVGILSYEQYF

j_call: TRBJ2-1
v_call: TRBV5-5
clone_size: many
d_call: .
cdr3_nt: TGTGCCAGCAGCTTGGGGTACGTCACCTACAATGAGCAGTTCTTC
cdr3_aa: CASSLGYVTYNEQFF

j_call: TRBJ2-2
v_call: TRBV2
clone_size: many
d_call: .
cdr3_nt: TGTGCCAGCAGTGAAGTCAGCCCACTTAAAAATCTCCTACAGGACGCCGGGGAGCTGTTTTTT
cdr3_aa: CASSEVSPLKNLLQDAGELFF

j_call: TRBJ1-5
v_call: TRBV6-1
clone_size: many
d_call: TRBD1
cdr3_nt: TGTGCCAGCAGTCTCACAGGGGTGGGGAATAGCAATCAGCCCCAGCATTTT
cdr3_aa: CASSLTGVGNSNQPQHF

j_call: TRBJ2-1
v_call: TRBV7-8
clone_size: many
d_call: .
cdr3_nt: TGTGCCAGCAGCGTCCTAGGAGCCCCAACAACGAATGAGCAGTTCTTC
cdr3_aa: CASSVLGAPTTNEQFF

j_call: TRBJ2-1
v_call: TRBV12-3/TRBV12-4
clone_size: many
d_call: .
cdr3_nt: TGTGCCAGCGTGGGGGGGACACCGTACAATGAGCAGTTCTTC
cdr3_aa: CASVGGTPYNEQFF

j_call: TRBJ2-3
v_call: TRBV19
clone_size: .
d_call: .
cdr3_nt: TGTGCCAGTAGTATTCTGGGGTCCCCTAGCACAGATACGCAGTATTTT
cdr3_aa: CASSILGSPSTDTQYF

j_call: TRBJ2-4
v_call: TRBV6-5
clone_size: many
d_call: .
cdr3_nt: TGTGCCAGCAGTTACAAGAGGGGGGTAGCCAAAAACATTCAGTACTTC
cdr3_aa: CASSYKRGVAKNIQYF

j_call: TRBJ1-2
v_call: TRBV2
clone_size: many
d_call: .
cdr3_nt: TGTGCCAGCAACCGACAGACCTATGGCTACACCTTC
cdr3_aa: CASNRQTYGYTF

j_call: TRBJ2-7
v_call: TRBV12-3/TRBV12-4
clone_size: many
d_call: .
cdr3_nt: TGTGCCAGCAGTTTTAAGTCGGCTAGTAGTCGAGTTCATCCCTACGAGCAGTACTTC
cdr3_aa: CASSFKSASSRVHPYEQYF

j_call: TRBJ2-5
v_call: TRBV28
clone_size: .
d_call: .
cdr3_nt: TGTGCCAGCAGTTTCGTGGCAGCTAAAGGGCGAGAGACCCAGTACTTC
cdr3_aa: CASSFVAAKGRETQYF

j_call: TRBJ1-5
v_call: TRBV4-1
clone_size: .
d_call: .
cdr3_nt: TGCGCCAGCAGCCAAGAGAGCGGGACGGCCGTATATAGCAATCAGCCCCAGCATTTT
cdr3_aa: CASSQESGTAVYSNQPQHF

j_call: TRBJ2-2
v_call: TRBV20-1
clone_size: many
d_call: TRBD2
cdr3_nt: TGCAGTGCCCATCCTCTAGCGGGAGAGACCGGGGAGCTGTTTTTT
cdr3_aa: CSAHPLAGETGELFF

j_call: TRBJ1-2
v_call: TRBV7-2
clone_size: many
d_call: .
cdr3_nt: TGTGCCAGCAGCTTAGAAATGGGGGGCTACACCTTC
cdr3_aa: CASSLEMGGYTF

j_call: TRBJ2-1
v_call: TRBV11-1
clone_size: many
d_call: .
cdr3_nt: TGTGCCAGCAGCTTGGTACCCGGCCATACGCCTGCCTACAATGAGCAGTTCTTC
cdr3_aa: CASSLVPGHTPAYNEQFF